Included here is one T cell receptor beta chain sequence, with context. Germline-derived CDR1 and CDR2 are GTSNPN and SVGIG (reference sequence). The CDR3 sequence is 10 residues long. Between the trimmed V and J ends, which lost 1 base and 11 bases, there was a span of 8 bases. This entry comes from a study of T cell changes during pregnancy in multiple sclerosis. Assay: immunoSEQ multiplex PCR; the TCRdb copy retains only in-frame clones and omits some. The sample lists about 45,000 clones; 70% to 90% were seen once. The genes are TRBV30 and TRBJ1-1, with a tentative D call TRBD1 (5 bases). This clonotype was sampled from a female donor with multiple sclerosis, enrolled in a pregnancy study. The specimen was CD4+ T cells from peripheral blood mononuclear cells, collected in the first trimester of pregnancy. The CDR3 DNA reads TGTGCCTGGAGTGAAGGACATGCTTTCTTT. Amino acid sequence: CAWSEGHAFF.